The following is a T cell receptor (beta chain) sequence with its context. No cognate antigen has been identified for it. No base quality information exists; no much larger clone differs at one position. The library was generated by the immunoSEQ multiplex PCR assay. Held by TCRdb, this immuneACCESS table contains in-frame sequences only and omits some clones. Under half of the omission traces to an unresolved V gene where checked; the cause of the rest is unknown. The sample profile shows about 84,000 clones; approximately 97% of them were found once. More than 0.15% of the sample goes to the ten largest clones. This sample was taken from a study of technical replicates of blood from a handful of donors (dated by TCRdb to the late 2010s). The source is a human donor in good health. The specimen sequenced was T cells isolated from PBMCs.

The CDR3 sequence is CASSRDRGYVYEQYF. The sequenced DNA is TGTGCCAGCAGTCGGGACAGGGGGTACGTCTACGAGCAGTACTTC. The chain employs TRBV6-4 and TRBJ2-7; TRBD1 matches 11 bases in the middle. The junction shows trimming of 5 bases on V and 3 bases on J, and the gene matches do not reach 6 bases of it. The germline V gene yields MRHNA for CDR1 and SNTAGT for CDR2. From cysteine to phenylalanine, the CDR3 is 15 amino acids long. Left in the record is the CDR3 DNA by itself, 45 bases read in frame from the first base.